These 8 T cell receptor beta chains were sequenced from one sample in a study of cytomegalovirus exposure and HLA in healthy donors. Amplification used 60 Vbeta primers and 13 Jbeta primers. The table came from immunoSEQ multiplex PCR; TCRdb's copy has only in-frame clones and leaves some out. Of under 200,000 clones in the sample, more than 65% were seen once. The specimen was PBMCs. Receptors originate from a man aged 45-60 years in good health and CMV-seropositive.

This chain joins TRBV19 and TRBJ1-4; a possible D gene is TRBD1 (5 bases). CDR3 length: 12 residues. With 7 bases removed from V and 4 bases from J, the gap between germline ends came to 7 bases. Germline CDR1 and CDR2: LNHDA and SQIVND (reference sequence). CDR3 loop: CASKTDNEKLFF. The CDR3, as DNA: TGTGCCAGTAAGACAGATAATGAAAAACTGTTTTTT. The entire variable domain, with the rest obtained from reference TRBV19 and TRBJ1-4, is as follows: DGGITQSPKYLFRKEGQNVTLSCEQNLNHDAMYWYRQDPGQGLRLIYYSQIVNDFQKGDIAEGYSVSREKKESFPLTVTSAQKNPTAFYLCASKTDNEKLFFGSGTQLSVL.

The table lists this clone with a count of one. V and J are TRBV9 and TRBJ2-5; the D gene is possibly TRBD1 (6 bases). CDR1 and CDR2 (germline): SGDLS, YYNGEE. Deletions cut 3 bases from V and 6 bases from J, with 9 bases between. CDR3 length equals 12 residues. The CDR3: CASSGWGQTQYF. The CDR3 DNA follows: TGTGCCAGCAGCGGGTGGGGGCAGACCCAGTACTTC. The whole variable domain, filled in from reference TRBV9 and TRBJ2-5, reads DSGVTQTPKHLITATGQRVTLRCSPRSGDLSVYWYQQSLDQGLQFLIQYYNGEERAKGNILERFSAQQFPDLHSELNLSSLELGDSALYFCASSGWGQTQYFGPGTRLLVL.

This clone was counted between two and nine times. The genes are TRBV7-2 and TRBJ1-4, with 7 bases lining up with TRBD1. Germline lookup yields CDR1 SGHTA and CDR2 FQGNSA. J lost 8 bases, V lost 5 bases, and 8 bases had no gene match. The CDR3 has 14 amino acids. The DNA of the CDR3 is TGTGCCAGCAGCCTCAGACAGGGTGGGGAAAAACTGTTTTTT. Translation: CASSLRQGGEKLFF.

V gene TRBV28 combines with J gene TRBJ1-4; D is perhaps TRBD1 (5 bases). Trimming removed 6 bases at V and 8 bases at J, with 22 bases between. This CDR3 spans 16 amino acids. The germline V gene has CDR1 MDHEN and CDR2 SYDVKM. DNA of the CDR3: TGTGCCAGCAGCGTTCCTGGGGGGGTCTCGGAGGAAAAACTGTTTTTT. As protein: CASSVPGGVSEEKLFF.

The J gene is TRBJ2-3, the V gene TRBV7-2; 12 bases align to TRBD2. V was clipped by 4 bases and J by 0 bases; unmatched bases: 5. The germline gives CDR1 SGHTA, CDR2 FQGNSA. The CDR3 length is 17 residues. Here the CDR3 DNA reads TGTGCCAGCAGCTCGCTAGGGACTAGCGGGAGCACAGATACGCAGTATTTT. Translated: CASSSLGTSGSTDTQYF.

The chain is built from TRBV6-1 and TRBJ2-7, with D possibly being TRBD1 (5 bases). The CDR3 consists of 14 residues. Germline loops: CDR1 MNHNS, CDR2 SASEGT. V was cut by 4 bases and J by 3 bases, with 13 bases left in between. This chain's CDR3 is CASSAFGQGYEQYF. DNA for the CDR3: TGTGCCAGCAGTGCCTTTGGCCAGGGCTACGAGCAGTACTTC.

The chain has TRBV28 and TRBJ1-1, with TRBD1 identical over 12 bases. The germline CDR1 and CDR2 sequences are MDHEN and SYDVKM. Trimming cost V 6 bases and J 7 bases; bases outside gene matches: 9. The CDR3 sequence is 15 residues long. The CDR3 here is CASRTGTGGRVEAFF. CDR3 DNA: TGTGCCAGCAGAACTGGGACAGGGGGCAGGGTTGAAGCTTTCTTT.

The rearrangement joins TRBV7-9 to TRBJ2-7; D may be TRBD1 (6 bases). Germline lookup yields CDR1 SEHNR and CDR2 FQNEAQ (reference sequence). V was clipped by 8 bases and J by 0 bases, with 14 bases between them. This CDR3 has 14 amino acids. The CDR3 is CASLRQDSSYEQYF. CDR3 DNA: TGTGCCAGCCTCCGACAGGATAGCTCCTACGAGCAGTACTTC.